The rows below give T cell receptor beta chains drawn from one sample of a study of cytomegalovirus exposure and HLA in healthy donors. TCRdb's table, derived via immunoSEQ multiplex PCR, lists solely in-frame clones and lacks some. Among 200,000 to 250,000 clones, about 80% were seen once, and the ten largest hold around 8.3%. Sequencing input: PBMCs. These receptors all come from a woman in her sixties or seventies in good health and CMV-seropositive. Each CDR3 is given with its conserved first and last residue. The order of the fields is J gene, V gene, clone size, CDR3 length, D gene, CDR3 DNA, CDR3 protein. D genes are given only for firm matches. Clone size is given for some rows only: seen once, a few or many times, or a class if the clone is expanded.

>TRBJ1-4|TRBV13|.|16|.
TGTGCCAGCAGCTTAGGGCCGGTGGGGCGCGATGAAAAACTGTTTTTT
CASSLGPVGRDEKLFF
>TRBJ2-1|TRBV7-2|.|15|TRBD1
TGTGCCAGCAGGCCGGACAGGGGGGGATACAATGAGCAGTTCTTC
CASRPDRGGYNEQFF
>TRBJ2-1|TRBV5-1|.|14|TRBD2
TGCGCCAGCAGCTGGACTAGCGGGAACAATGAGCAGTTCTTC
CASSWTSGNNEQFF
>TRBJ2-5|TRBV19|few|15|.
TGTGCCAGTAGTACCGGAGGGCCTCGGAAAGAGACCCAGTACTTC
CASSTGGPRKETQYF
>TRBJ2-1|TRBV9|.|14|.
TGTGCCAGCAGCGTTACAGGACAGTCCAATGAGCAGTTCTTC
CASSVTGQSNEQFF
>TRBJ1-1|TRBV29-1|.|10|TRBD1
TGCAGCGGAGGGACAGGGGGAGCTTTCTTT
CSGGTGGAFF
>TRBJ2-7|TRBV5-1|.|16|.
TGCGCCAGCAGCTTGGAATGGGGCCGTGTTGGCTACGAGCAGTACTTC
CASSLEWGRVGYEQYF
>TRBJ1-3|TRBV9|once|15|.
TGTGCCAGCAGCGTAGGCCAGGCGATTGGAAACACCATATATTTT
CASSVGQAIGNTIYF
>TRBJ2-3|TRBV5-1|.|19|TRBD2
TGCGCCAGCAGCTTGTCCCGATTACTAGCGGGAGGGAGCACAGATACGCAGTATTTT
CASSLSRLLAGGSTDTQYF
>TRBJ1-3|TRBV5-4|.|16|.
TGTGCCAGCAGCTTGGGGCCAGGGTACTCTGGAAACACCATATATTTT
CASSLGPGYSGNTIYF
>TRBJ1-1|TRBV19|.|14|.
TGTGCCAGTCGAATGGTGGGGGGTTTCACTGAAGCTTTCTTT
CASRMVGGFTEAFF
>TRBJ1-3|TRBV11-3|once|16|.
TGTGCCAGCAGTTTACCGGGGAGACCCTCTGGAAACACCATATATTTT
CASSLPGRPSGNTIYF
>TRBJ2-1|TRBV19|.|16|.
TGTGCCAGTAGTATAAGATCAGGGCTCTCCTACAATGAGCAGTTCTTC
CASSIRSGLSYNEQFF
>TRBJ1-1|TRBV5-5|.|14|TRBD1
TGTGCCAGCAGCCAGGGACAGATGAACACTGAAGCTTTCTTT
CASSQGQMNTEAFF
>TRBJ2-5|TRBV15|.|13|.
TGTGCCACCAGCCGGGACTACCAAGAGACCCAGTACTTC
CATSRDYQETQYF
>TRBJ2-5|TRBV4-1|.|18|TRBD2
TGCGCCAGCAGCCAATTGACTAGCGGGAGTTCGGTACAAGAGACCCAGTACTTC
CASSQLTSGSSVQETQYF
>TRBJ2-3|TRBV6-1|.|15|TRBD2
TGTGCCAGCAACCCGCCTAGCGGGAGGACAGATACGCAGTATTTT
CASNPPSGRTDTQYF
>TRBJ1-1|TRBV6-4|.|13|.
TGTGCCAGCAGTGAGGGGGCCGGTACTGAAGCTTTCTTT
CASSEGAGTEAFF
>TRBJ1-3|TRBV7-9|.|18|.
TGTGCCAGCAGCTTTTCAGCGGGACTCCTTAGCTCTGGAAACACCATATATTTT
CASSFSAGLLSSGNTIYF
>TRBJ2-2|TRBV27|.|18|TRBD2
TGTGCCAGCAGTTTATCGAGACTAGCGGGAGGAAACACCGGGGAGCTGTTTTTT
CASSLSRLAGGNTGELFF
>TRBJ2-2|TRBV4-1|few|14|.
TGCGCCAGCAGAAAAGACTCTATCACCGGGGAGCTGTTTTTT
CASRKDSITGELFF
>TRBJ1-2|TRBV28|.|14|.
TGTGCCAGCAGTTTACCAGGATTCTTCTATGGCTACACCTTC
CASSLPGFFYGYTF
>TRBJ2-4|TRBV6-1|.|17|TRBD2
TGTGCCAGCAGTGCGGGGGGACTAGCGGGAGCCAAAAACATTCAGTACTTC
CASSAGGLAGAKNIQYF
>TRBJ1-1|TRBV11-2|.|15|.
TGTGCCAGCAGCCCTCGGACAGTCATGAACACTGAAGCTTTCTTT
CASSPRTVMNTEAFF
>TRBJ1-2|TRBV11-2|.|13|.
TGTGCCAGCAGCCTTTCCAGGGCCTATGGCTACACCTTC
CASSLSRAYGYTF
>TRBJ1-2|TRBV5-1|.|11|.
TGCGCCAGTTCGGAGGGCTATGGCTACACCTTC
CASSEGYGYTF
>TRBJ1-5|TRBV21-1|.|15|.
TGTGCCAGCAACACGGACAGGCGGCGCAATCAGCCCCAGCATTTT
CASNTDRRRNQPQHF
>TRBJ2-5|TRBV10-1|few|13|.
TGCGCCAGCAGTGAGTTGGGCAAAGAGACCCAGTACTTC
CASSELGKETQYF
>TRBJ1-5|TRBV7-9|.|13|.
TGTTCCAGCAGCTTAGTTTCCGGGCAGCCCCAGCATTTT
CSSSLVSGQPQHF
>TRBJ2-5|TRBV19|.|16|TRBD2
TGTGCCAGTAGTACGAGGGCTAGCGGAACCCCAGGGACCCAGTACTTC
CASSTRASGTPGTQYF
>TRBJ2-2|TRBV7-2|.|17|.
TGTGCCAGCAGTTCTATGAGACAGGGAGGCAACACCGGGGAGCTGTTTTTT
CASSSMRQGGNTGELFF
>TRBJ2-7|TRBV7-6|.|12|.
TGTGCCAGCAGCTTATTAGAGTACGAGCAGTACTTC
CASSLLEYEQYF
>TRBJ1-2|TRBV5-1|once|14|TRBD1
TGCGCCAGCAGCTCCGCGGACAGGTTCCATGGCTACACCTTC
CASSSADRFHGYTF
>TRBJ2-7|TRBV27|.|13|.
TGTGCCAGCAGTTTATACGGGGTGTACGAGCAGTACTTC
CASSLYGVYEQYF
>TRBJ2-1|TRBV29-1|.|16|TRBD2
TGCAGCGTTGAGTCCTCCGGGACTAGAACCTACAATGAGCAGTTCTTC
CSVESSGTRTYNEQFF
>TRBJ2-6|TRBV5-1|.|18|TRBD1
TGCGCCAGCAGCTTGGAGCGACAGGGAAGCTCTGGGGCCAACGTCCTGACTTTC
CASSLERQGSSGANVLTF
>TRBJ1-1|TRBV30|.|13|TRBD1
TGTGCCTGGAGGGGACAGGGGTTTTCTGAAGCTTTCTTT
CAWRGQGFSEAFF
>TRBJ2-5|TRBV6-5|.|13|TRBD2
TGTGCCAGCAGTACCTTAGCGGGAGAGACCCAGTACTTC
CASSTLAGETQYF
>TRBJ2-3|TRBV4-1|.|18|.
TGCGCCAGCAGCCAAGATGTGGTCACAGCGGGCTACACAGATACGCAGTATTTT
CASSQDVVTAGYTDTQYF
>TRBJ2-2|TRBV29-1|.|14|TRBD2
TGCAGCGTTCGCCGGACTAGCGCATCCGGGGAGCTGTTTTTT
CSVRRTSASGELFF
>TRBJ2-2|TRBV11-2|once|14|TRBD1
TGTGCCAGCAGCTTAAGGGACAGTACCGGGGAGCTGTTTTTT
CASSLRDSTGELFF
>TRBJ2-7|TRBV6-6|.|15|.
TGTGCCAGCAGGTCGTCCCTCGGGGGCTCCTACGAGCAGTACTTC
CASRSSLGGSYEQYF
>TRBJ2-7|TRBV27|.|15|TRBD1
TGTGCCAGCAGTCCGGGACAGTGGAGCTCCTACGAGCAGTACTTC
CASSPGQWSSYEQYF
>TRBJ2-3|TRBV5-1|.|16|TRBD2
TGCGCCAGCAGCTTGGTGGGCGGGAGTATGACAGATACGCAGTATTTT
CASSLVGGSMTDTQYF
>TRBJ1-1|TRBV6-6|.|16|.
TGTGCCAGCTCCCCCCCCGGTCATCAGGAAGCAACTGAAGCTTTCTTT
CASSPPGHQEATEAFF
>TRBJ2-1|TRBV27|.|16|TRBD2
TGTGCCAGCGGGACTAGCAGCTCGAGCTCCTACAATGAGCAGTTCTTC
CASGTSSSSSYNEQFF
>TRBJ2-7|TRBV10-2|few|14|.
TGCGCCAGCAGTGAGGAGGATAGCTCCTACGAGCAGTACTTC
CASSEEDSSYEQYF
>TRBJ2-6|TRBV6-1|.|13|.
TGTGCCAGCAGTGAAGACAGGCACAACGTCCTGACTTTC
CASSEDRHNVLTF
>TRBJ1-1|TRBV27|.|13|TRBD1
TGTGCCAGCAGTTTATCGAGGGGGCCTGAAGCTTTCTTT
CASSLSRGPEAFF
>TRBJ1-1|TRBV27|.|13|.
TGTGCCAGCAGCGCCCCCGGGAACACTGAAGCTTTCTTT
CASSAPGNTEAFF
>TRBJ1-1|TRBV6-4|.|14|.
TGTGCCAGCAGCCCGGCCGGAGGGAGTGCTGAAGCTTTCTTT
CASSPAGGSAEAFF
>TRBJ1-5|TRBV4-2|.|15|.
TGTGCCAGCAGCTCTGCAGACAGGAGCAATCAGCCCCAGCATTTT
CASSSADRSNQPQHF
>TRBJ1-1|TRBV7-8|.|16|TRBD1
TGTGCCAGCAGCCGAAGCCGGACAGGGCTGAACACTGAAGCTTTCTTT
CASSRSRTGLNTEAFF
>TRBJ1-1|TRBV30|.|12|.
TGTGCCTGGAGTGTAAATGGCCCCCGAGCTTTCTTT
CAWSVNGPRAFF